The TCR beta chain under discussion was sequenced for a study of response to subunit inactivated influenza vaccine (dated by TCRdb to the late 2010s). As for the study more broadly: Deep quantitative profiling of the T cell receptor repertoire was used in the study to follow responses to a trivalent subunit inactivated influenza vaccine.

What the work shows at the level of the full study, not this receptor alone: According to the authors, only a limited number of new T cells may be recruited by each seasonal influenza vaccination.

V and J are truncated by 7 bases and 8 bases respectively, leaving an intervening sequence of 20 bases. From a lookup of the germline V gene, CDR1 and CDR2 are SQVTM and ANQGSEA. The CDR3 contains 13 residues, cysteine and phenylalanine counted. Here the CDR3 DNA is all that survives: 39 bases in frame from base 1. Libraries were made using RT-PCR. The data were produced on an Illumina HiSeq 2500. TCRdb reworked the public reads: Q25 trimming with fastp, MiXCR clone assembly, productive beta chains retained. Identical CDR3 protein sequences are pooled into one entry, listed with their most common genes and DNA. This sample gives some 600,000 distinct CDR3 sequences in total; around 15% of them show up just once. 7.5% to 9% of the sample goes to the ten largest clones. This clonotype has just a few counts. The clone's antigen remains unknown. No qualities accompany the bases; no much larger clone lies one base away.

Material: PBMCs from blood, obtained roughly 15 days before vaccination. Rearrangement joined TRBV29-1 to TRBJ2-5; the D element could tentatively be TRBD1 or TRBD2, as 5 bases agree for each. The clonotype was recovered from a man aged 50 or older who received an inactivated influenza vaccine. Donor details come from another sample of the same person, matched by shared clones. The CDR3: CSAGTADRGTQYF. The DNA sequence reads TGCAGCGCCGGGACGGCGGACCGAGGAACCCAGTACTTC.